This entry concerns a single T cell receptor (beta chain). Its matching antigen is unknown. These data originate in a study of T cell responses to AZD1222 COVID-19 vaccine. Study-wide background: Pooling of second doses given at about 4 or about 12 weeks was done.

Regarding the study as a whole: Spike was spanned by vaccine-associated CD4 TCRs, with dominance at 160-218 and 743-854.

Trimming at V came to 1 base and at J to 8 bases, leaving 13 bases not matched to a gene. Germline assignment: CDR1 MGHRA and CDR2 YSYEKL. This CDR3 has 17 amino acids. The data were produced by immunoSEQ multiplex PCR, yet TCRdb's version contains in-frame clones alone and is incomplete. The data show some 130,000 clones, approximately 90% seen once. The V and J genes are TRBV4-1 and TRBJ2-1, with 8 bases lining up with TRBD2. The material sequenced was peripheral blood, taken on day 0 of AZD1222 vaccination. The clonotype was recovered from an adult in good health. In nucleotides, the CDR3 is TGCGCCAGCAGCCAAGTCGGGCGGGGGGCCCCAAAGGATGAGCAGTTCTTC. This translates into CASSQVGRGAPKDEQFF.